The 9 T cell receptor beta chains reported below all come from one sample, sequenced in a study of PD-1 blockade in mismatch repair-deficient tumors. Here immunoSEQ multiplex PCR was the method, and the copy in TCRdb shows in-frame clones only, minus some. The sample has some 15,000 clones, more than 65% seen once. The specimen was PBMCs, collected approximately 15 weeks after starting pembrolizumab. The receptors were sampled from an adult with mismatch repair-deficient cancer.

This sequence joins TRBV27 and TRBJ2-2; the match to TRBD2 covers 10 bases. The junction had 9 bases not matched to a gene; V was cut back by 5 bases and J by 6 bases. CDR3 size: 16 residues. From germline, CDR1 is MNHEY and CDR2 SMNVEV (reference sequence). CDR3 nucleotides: TGTGCCAGCAGTCCGGGACTAGCGATGAGTCCCGGGGAGCTGTTTTTT. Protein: CASSPGLAMSPGELFF.

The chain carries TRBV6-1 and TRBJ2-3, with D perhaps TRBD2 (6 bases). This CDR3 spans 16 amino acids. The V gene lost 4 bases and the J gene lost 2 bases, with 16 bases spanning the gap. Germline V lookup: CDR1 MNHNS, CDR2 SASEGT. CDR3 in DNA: TGTGCCAGCAGTGGCCTTACGGGGGTTATCACAGATACGCAGTATTTT. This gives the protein CASSGLTGVITDTQYF.

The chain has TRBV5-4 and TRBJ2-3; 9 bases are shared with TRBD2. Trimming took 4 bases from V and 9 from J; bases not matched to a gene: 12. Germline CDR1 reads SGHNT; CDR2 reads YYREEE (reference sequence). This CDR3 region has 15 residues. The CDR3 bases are TGTGCCAGCAGCCCTCCTGGAGCGGGGGGCGAGACGCAGTATTTT. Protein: CASSPPGAGGETQYF.

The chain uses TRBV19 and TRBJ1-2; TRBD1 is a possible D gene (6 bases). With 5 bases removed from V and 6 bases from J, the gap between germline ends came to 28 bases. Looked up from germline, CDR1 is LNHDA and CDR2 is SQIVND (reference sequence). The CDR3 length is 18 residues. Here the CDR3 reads CASSGPSDSYSLFDGYTF. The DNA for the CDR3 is TGTGCCAGTAGTGGACCTTCGGACAGTTATAGCCTATTCGATGGCTACACCTTC.

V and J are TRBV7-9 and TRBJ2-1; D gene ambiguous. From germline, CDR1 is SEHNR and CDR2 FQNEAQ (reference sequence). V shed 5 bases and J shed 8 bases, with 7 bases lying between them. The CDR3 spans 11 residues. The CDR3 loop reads CASSQVDEQFF. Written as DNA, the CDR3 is TGTGCCAGCAGCCAGGTGGATGAGCAGTTCTTC.

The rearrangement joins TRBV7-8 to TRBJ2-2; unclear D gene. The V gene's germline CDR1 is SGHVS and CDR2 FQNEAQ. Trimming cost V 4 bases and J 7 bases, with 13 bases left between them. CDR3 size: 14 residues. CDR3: CASSSARVHGELFF. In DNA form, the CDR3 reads TGTGCCAGCAGCTCGGCTCGGGTACACGGGGAGCTGTTTTTT.

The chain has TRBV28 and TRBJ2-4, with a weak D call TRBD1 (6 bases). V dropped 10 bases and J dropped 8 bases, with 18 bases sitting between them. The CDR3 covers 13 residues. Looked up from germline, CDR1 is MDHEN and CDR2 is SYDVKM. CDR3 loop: CAITGTSWDIQYF. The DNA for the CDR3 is TGTGCCATCACAGGGACATCCTGGGACATTCAGTACTTC.

CDR3: CASRLGLSGEQYF. DNA for the CDR3: TGTGCCAGTAGGCTTGGACTCAGCGGTGAGCAGTACTTC. The chain employs TRBV19 and TRBJ2-7; possibly TRBD2 for D (5 bases). The CDR3 is 13 residues long. CDR1 is LNHDA, CDR2 SQIVND, per germline (reference sequence). V lost 6 bases to trimming and J lost 7 bases, with 16 bases between them.

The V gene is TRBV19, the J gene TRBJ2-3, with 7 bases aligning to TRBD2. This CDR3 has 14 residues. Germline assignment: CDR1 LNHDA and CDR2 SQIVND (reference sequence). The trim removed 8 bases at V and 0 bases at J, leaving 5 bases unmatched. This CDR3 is CASRLAASTDTQYF. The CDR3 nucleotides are TGTGCCAGTCGACTAGCAGCTAGCACAGATACGCAGTATTTT.